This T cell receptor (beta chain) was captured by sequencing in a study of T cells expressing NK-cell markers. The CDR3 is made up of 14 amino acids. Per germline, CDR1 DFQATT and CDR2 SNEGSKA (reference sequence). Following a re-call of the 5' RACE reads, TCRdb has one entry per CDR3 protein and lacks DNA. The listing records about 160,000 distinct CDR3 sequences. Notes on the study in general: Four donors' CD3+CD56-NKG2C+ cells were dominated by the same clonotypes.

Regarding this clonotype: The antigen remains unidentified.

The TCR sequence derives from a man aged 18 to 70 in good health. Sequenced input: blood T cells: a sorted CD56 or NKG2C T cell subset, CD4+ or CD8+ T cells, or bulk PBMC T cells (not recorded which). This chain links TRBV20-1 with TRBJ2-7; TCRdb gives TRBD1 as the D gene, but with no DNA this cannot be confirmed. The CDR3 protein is CSAVGGSSSYEQYF.